This TCR beta chain was recovered during a study of blood T cell repertoires in COVID-19. Overall study: Acute and convalescent COVID-19 specimens originated in the United States, Italy and Spain. Nucleic acid was either cDNA or gDNA, and it came from T cells, B-cell-depleted T cells, or PBMCs.

TCRdb keeps only in-frame clones here, not all; method: immunoSEQ multiplex PCR. The sample records 90,000 to 110,000 clones, 80% to 90% being singletons. This clone was recorded only once. The CDR3 has 14 residues. CDR1 and CDR2 (germline): SEHNR, FQNEAQ (reference sequence). Trimming took 1 base from V and 5 from J, leaving 12 bases between them. This rearrangement joins TRBV7-9 to TRBJ2-7, with D tentatively TRBD2 (5 bases). This receptor was obtained from a woman aged 80 or over with active or convalescent COVID-19. Sequencing input: peripheral blood. The CDR3 reads CASSLVGELDEQYF. In DNA form, the CDR3 reads TGTGCCAGCAGCTTAGTTGGGGAGTTGGACGAGCAGTACTTC.